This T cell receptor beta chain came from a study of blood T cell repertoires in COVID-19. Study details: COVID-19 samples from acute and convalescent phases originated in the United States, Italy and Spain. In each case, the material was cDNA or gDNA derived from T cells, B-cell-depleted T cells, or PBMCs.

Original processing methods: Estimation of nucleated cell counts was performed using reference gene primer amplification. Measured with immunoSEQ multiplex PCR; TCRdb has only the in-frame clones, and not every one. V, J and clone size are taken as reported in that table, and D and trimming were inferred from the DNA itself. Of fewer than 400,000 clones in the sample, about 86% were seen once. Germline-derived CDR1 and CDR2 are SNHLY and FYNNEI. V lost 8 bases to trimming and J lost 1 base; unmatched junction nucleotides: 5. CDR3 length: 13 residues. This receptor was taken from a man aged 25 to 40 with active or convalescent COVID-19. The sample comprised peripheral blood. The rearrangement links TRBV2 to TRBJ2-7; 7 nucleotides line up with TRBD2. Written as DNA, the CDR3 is TGTGCCAGCGGCCGGGAGGCGTCCTACGAGCAGTACTTC. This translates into CASGREASYEQYF.